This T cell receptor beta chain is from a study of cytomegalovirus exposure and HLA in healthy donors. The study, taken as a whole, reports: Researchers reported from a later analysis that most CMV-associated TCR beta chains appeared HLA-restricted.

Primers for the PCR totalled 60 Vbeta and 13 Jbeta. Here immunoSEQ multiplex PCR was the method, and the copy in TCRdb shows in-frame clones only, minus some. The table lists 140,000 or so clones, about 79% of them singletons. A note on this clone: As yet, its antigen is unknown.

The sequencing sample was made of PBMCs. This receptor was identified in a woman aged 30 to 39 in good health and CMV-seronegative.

CDR3 loop: CASRTQGPPTGELFF. CDR3 nucleotides: TGTGCCAGCAGGACACAGGGTCCCCCCACCGGGGAGCTGTTTTTT. The genes are TRBV7-6 and TRBJ2-2, with D possibly matching TRBD1 (6 bases). Germline V gene data show CDR1 as SGHVS and CDR2 as FNYEAQ. Trimming took off 6 bases at V and 4 bases at J, with 15 bases between the two ends. CDR3 length equals 15 residues.